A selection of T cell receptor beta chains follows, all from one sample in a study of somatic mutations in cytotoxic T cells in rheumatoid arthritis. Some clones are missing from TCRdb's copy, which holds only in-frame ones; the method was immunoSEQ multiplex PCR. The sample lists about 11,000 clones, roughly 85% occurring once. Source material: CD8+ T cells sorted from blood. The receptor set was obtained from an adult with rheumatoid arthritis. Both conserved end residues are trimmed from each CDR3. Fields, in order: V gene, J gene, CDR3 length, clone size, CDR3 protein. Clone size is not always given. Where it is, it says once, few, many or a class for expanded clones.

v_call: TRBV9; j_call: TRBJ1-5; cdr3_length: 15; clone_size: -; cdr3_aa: ASSVDRTPTSNQPQH
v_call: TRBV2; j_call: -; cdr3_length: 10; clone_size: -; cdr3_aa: ASGLSSYEQY
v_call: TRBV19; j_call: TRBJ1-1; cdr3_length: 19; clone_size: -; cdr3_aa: ASSIALQGIKGLRTITEAF
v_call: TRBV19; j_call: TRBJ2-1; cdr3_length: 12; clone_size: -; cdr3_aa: ASSPTPTLGEQF
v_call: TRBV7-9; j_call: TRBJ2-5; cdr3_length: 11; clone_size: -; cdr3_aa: ASSPGTKETQY
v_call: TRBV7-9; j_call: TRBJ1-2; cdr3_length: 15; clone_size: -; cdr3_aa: ASGHIKGQGLLYGYT
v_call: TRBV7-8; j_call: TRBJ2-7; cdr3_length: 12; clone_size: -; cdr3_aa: ASSKNRVLDEQY
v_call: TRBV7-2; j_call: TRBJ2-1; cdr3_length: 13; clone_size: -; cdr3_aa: ASSSTSGPGNEQF
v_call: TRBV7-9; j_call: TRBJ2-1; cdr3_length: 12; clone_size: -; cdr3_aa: ASLGTSGRSEQF
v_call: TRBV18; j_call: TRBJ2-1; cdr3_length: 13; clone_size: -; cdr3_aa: ASSPPAGIYNEQF
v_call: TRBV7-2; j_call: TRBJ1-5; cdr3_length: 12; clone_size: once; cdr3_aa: ASSYWDFNQPQH
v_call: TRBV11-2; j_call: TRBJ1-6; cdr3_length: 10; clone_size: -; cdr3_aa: ASSSDGSPLH
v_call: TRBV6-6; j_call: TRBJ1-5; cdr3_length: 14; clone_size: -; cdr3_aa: ASILRAGVPNQPQH
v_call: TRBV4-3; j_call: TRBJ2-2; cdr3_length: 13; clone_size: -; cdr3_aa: ASSQAPSNTGELF
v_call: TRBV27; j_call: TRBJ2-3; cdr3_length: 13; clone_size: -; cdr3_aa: ASSPSGSFTDTQY
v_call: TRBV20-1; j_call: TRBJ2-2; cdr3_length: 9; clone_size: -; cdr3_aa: SARLTGELF
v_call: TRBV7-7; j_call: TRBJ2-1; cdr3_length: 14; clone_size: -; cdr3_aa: ASSPTGVKSYNEQF
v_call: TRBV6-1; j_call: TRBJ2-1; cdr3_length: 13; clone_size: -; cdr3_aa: ASSFGTDGYNEQF
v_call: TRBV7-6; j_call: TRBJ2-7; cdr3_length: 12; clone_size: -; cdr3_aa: ASSDSGGLDEQY
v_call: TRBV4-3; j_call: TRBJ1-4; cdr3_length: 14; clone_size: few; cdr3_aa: ASSQDSGTGGEKLF
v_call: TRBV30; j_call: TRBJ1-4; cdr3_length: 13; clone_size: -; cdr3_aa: AWSFPLATNEKLF
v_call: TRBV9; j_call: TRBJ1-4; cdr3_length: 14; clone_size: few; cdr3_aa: ASGSVPSSPNEKLF
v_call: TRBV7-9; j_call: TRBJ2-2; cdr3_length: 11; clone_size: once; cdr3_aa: ASTVWRTGELF
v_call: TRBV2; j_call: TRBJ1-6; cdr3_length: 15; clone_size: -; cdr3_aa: ASSEVSARGPNSPLH
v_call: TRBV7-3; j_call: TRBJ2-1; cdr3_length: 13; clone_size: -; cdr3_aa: ASSSGPGAGDEQF
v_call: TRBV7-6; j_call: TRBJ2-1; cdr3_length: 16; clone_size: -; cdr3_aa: ASSLVGGVLAGYNEQF
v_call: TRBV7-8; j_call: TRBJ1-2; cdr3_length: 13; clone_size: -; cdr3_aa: ASSLPGTGSNGYT
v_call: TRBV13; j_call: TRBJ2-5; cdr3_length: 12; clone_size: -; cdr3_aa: ASSLGLKWQTQY
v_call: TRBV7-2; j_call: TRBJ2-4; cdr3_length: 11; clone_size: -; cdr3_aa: ASSWVSENIQY
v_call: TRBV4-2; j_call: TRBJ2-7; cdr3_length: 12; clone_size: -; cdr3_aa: ASTRDRDFDEQY
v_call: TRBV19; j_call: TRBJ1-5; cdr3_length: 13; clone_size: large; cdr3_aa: ASSAGQHSNQPQH
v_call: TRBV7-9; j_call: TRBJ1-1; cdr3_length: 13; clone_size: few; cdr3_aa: ASSPGQGMRTEAF
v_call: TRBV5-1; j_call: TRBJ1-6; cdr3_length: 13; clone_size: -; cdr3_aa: ASSSGTGDISPLH
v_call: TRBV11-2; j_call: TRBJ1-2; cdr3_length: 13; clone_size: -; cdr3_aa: ASSRGAGPGYGYT
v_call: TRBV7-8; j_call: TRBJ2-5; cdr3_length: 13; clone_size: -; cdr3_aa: ASSFGADTQETQY
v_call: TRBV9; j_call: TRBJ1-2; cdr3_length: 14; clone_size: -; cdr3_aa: ASSQPRDTANYGYT
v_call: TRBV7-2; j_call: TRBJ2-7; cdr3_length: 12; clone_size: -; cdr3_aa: ASSRGHGSYEQY
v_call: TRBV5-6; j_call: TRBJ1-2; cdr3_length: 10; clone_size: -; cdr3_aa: ASSLGGSGYT
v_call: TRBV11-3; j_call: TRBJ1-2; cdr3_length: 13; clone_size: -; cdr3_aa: ASSSGQGDVEGYT
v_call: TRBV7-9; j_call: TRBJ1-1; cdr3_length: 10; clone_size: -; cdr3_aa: ASSYVGTEAF
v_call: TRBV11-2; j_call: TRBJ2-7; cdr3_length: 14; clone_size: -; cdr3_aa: ASSLGFSGDSYEQY
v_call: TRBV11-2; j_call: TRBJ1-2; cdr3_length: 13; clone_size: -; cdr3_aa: ASSLEGQVGYGYT
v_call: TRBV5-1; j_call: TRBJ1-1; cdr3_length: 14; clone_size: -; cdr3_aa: ASSLLWRQGDTEAF
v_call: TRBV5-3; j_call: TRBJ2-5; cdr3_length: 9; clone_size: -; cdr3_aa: ARSLRETQY
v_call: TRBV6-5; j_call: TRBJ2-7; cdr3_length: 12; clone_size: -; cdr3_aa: ASSRREVGYEQY
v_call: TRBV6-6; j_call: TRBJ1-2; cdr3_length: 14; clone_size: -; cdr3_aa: ASSYLLPTRNYGYT